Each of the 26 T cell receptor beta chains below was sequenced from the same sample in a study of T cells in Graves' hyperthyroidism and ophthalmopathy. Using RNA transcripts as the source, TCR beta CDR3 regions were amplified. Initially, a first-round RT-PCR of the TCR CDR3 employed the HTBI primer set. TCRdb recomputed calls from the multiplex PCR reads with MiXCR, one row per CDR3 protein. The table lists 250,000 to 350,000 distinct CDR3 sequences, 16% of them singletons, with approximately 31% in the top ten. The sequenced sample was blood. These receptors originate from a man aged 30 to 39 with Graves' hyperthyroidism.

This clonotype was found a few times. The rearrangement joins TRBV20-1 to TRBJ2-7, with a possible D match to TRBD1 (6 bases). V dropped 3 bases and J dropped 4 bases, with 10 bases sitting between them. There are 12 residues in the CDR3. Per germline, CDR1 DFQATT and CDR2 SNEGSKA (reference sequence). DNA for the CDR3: TGCAGTGCTAGTCCAGGGGCTTACGAGCAGTACTTC. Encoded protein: CSASPGAYEQYF.

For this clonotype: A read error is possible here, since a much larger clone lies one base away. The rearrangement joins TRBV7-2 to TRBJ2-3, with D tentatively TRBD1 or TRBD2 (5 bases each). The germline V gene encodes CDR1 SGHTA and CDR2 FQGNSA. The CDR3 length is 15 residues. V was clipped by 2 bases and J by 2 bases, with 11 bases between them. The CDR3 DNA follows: TGTACCAGCAGCTTAAAAACCGGGGCCACAGATACGCAGTATTTT. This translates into CTSSLKTGATDTQYF.

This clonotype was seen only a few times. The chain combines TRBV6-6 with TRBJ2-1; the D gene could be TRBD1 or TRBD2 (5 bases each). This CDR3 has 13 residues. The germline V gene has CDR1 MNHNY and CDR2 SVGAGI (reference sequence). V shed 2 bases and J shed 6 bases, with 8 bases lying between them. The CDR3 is CASSYPGSNEQFF. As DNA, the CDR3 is TGTGCCAGCAGTTACCCAGGGAGCAATGAGCAGTTCTTC.

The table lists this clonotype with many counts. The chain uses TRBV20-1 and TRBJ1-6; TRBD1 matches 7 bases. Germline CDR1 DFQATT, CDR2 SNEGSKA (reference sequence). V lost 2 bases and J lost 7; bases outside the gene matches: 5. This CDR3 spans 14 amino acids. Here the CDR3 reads CSARSRGLNSPLHF. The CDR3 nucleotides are TGCAGTGCTAGAAGCAGGGGGTTAAATTCACCCCTCCACTTT.

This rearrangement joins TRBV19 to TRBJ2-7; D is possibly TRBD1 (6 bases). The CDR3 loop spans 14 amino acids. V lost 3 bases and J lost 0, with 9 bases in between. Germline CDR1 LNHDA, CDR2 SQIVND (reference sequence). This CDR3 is CASSITGSSYEQYF. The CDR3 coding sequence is TGTGCCAGTAGTATTACAGGGAGCTCCTACGAGCAGTACTTC.

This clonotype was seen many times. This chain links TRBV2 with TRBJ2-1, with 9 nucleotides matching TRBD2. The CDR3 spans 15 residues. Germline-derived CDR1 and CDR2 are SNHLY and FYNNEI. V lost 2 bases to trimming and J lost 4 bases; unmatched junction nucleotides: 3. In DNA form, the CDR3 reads TGTGCCAGCAGTGAACTAGCGGGGCTTTACAATGAGCAGTTCTTC. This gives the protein CASSELAGLYNEQFF.

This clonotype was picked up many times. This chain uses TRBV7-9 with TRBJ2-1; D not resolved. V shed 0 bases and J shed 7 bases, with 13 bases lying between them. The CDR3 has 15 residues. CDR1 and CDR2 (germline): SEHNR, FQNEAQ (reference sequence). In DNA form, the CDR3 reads TGTGCCAGCAGCTTAGCGCTCGTAGGAAAGAATGAGCAGTTCTTC. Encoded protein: CASSLALVGKNEQFF.

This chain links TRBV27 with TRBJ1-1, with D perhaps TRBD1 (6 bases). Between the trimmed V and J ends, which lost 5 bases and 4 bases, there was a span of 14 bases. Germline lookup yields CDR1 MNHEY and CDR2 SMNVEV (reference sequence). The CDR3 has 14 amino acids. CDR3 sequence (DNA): TGTGCCAGCAGTCAAAGGGGGGAGGCCACTGAAGCTTTCTTT. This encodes CASSQRGEATEAFF.

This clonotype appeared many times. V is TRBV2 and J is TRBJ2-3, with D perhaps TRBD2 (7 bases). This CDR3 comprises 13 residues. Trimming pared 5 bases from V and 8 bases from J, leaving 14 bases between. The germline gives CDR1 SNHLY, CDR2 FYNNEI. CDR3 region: CASSTGGGVTQYF. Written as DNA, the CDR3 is TGTGCCAGCAGTACCGGCGGGGGCGTTACGCAGTATTTT.

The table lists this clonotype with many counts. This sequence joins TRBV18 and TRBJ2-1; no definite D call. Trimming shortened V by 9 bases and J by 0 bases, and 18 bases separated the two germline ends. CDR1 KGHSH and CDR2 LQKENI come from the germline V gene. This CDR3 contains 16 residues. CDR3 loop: CASFTLTTGSYNEQFF. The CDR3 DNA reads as TGTGCCAGTTTCACCCTGACCACGGGCTCCTACAATGAGCAGTTCTTC.

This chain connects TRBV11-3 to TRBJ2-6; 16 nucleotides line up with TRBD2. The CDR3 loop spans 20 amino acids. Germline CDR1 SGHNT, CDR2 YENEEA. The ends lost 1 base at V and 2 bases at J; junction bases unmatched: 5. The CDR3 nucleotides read TGTGCCAGCAGCTTAGCCCCGGGACTAGCGGGAGGGCCTGGGGCCAACGTCCTGACTTTC. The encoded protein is CASSLAPGLAGGPGANVLTF.

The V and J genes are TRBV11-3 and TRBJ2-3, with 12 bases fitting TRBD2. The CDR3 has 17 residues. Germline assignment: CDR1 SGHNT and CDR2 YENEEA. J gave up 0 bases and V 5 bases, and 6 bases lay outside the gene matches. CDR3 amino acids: CASSLRGTSGSTDTQYF. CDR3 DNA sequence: TGTGCCAGCAGCCTCAGGGGGACTAGCGGGAGCACAGATACGCAGTATTTT. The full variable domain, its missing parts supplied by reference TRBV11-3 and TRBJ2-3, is EAGVVQSPRYKIIEKKQPVAFWCNPISGHNTLYWYLQNLGQGPELLIRYENEEAVDDSQLPKDRFSAERLKGVDSTLKIQPAELGDSAVYLCASSLRGTSGSTDTQYFGPGTRLTVL.

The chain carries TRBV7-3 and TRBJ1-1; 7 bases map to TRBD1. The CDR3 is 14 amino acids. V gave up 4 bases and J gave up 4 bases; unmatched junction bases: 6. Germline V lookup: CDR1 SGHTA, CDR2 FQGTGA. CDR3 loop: CASSWTGLGTEAFF. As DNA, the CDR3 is TGTGCCAGCAGCTGGACAGGTCTCGGCACTGAAGCTTTCTTT.

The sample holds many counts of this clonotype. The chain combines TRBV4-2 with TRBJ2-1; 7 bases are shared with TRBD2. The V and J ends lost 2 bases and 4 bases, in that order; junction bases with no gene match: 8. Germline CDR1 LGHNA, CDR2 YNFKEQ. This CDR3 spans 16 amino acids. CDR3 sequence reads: CASSQMAGAAYNEQFF. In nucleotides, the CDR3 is TGTGCCAGCAGCCAAATGGCGGGAGCGGCTTACAATGAGCAGTTCTTC.

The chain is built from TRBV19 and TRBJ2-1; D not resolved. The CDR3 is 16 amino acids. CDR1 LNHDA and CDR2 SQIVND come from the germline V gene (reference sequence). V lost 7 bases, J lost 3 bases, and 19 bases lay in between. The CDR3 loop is CASTPSGGMNYNEQFF. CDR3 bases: TGTGCCAGTACTCCCTCAGGCGGAATGAACTACAATGAGCAGTTCTTC.

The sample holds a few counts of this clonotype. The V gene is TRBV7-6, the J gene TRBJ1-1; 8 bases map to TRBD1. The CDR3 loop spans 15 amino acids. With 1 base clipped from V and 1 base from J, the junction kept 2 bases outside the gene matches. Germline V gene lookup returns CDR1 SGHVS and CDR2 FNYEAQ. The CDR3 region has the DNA TGTGCCAGCAGCTTAGTCCAGGGGGCGAACACTGAAGCTTTCTTT. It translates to CASSLVQGANTEAFF.

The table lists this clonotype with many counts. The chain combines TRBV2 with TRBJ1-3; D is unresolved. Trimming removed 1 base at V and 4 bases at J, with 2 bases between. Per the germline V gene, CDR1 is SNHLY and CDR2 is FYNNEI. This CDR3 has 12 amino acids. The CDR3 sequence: CASSEEGNTIYF. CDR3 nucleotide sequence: TGTGCCAGCAGTGAAGAAGGAAACACCATATATTTT.

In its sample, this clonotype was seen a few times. CDR3 protein: CSARDRQGGSPLHF. Here the CDR3 DNA reads TGCAGTGCTAGAGATCGGCAGGGTGGTTCACCCCTCCACTTT. The chain couples TRBV20-1 to TRBJ1-6; tentative D call: TRBD1 (5 bases). Trimming pared 0 bases from V and 9 bases from J, leaving 12 bases between. Germline V gives CDR1 DFQATT, CDR2 SNEGSKA (reference sequence). The CDR3 covers 14 residues.

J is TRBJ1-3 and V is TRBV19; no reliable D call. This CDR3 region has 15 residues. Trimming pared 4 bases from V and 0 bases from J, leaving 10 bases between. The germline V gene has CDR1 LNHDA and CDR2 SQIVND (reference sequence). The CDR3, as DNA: TGTGCCAGTAGTAGCAGGTTCCACTCTGGAAACACCATATATTTT. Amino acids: CASSSRFHSGNTIYF.

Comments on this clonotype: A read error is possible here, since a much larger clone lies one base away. The CDR3 loop reads CASSLGGPQDDQFF. DNA of the CDR3: TGTGCCAGCAGCTTGGGTGGCCCCCAGGATGATCAGTTCTTC. The chain has TRBV5-4 and TRBJ2-1; D is ambiguous. The germline gives CDR1 SGHNT, CDR2 YYREEE (reference sequence). There are 14 residues in the CDR3.

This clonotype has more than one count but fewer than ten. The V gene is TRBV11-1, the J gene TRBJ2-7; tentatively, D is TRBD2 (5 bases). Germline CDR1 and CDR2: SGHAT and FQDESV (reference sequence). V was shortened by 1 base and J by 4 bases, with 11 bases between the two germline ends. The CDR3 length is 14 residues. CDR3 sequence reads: CASSLGVGVYEQYF. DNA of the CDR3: TGTGCCAGCAGCTTAGGAGTGGGAGTGTACGAGCAGTACTTC. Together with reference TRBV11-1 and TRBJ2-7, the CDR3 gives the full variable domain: EAEVAQSPRYKITEKSQAVAFWCDPISGHATLYWYRQILGQGPELLVQFQDESVVDDSQLPKDRFSAERLKGVDSTLKIQPAELGDSAMYLCASSLGVGVYEQYFGPGTRLTVT.

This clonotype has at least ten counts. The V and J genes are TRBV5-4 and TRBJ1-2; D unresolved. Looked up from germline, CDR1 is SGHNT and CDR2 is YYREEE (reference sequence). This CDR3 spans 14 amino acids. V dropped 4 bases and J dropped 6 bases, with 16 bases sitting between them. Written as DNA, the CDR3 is TGTGCCAGCAGCCCCCCCCGGAGGAGTGATGGCTACACCTTC. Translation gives CASSPPRRSDGYTF. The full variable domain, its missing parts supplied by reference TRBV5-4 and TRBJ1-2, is ETGVTQSPTHLIKTRGQQVTLRCSSQSGHNTVSWYQQALGQGPQFIFQYYREEENGRGNFPPRFSGLQFPNYSSELNVNALELDDSALYLCASSPPRRSDGYTFGSGTRLTVV.

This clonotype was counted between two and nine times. The chain's CDR3 is CASSLQSLYEKLFF. As DNA, the CDR3 is TGTGCCAGCAGTCTACAAAGCTTATATGAAAAACTGTTTTTT. The V gene is TRBV6-1, the J gene TRBJ1-4; unclear D gene. Germline loops: CDR1 MNHNS, CDR2 SASEGT. The CDR3 sequence is 14 residues long. V gave up 5 bases and J gave up 6 bases, with 13 bases separating them.

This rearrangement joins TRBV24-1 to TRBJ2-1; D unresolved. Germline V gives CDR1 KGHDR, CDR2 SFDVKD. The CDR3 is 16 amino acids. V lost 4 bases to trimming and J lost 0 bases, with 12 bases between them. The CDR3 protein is CATSEDWRSSYNEQFF. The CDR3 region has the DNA TGTGCCACCAGTGAGGATTGGCGGAGCTCCTACAATGAGCAGTTCTTC.

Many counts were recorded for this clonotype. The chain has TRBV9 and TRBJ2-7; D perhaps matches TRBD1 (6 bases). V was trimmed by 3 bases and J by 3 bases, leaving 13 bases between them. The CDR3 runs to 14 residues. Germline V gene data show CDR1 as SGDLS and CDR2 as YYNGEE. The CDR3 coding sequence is TGTGCCAGCAGCGGAGGGGACATGAACTACGAGCAGTACTTC. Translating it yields CASSGGDMNYEQYF.

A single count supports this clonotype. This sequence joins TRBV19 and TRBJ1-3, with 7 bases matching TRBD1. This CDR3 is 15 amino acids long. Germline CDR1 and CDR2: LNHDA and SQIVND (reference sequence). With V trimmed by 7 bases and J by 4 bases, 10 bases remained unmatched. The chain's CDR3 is CASTSGGAFGNTIYF. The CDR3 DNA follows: TGTGCCAGTACTTCAGGGGGGGCGTTCGGAAACACCATATATTTT. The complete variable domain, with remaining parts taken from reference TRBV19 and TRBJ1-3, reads DGGITQSPKYLFRKEGQNVTLSCEQNLNHDAMYWYRQDPGQGLRLIYYSQIVNDFQKGDIAEGYSVSREKKESFPLTVTSAQKNPTAFYLCASTSGGAFGNTIYFGEGSWLTVV.